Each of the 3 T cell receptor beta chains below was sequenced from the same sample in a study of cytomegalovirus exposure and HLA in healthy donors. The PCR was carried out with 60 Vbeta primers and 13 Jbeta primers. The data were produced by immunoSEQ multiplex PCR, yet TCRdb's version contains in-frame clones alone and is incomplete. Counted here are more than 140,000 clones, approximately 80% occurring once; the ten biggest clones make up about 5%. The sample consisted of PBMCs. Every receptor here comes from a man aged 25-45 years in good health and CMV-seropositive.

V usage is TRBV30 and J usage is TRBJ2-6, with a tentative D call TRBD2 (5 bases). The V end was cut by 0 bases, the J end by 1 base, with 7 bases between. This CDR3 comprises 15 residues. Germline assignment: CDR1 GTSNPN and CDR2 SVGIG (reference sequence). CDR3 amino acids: CAWSVRGSGANVLTF. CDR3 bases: TGTGCCTGGAGTGTACGAGGGTCTGGGGCCAACGTCCTGACTTTC.

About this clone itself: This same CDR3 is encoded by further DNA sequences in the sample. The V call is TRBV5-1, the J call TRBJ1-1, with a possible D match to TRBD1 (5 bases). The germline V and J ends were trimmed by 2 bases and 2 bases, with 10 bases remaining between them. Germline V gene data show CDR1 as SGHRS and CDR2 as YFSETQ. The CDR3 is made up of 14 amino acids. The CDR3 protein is CASSFDRLNTEAFF. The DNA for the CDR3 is TGCGCCAGCAGCTTCGACAGACTTAACACTGAAGCTTTCTTT.

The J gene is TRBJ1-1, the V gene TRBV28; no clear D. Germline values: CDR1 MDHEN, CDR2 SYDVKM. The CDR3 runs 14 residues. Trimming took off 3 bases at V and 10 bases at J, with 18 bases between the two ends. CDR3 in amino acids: CASSLHGTNPGAFF. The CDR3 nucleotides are TGTGCCAGCAGTTTGCACGGAACAAACCCGGGAGCTTTCTTT.